This TCR beta chain was sequenced in a study of CD8 T cells in ankylosing spondylitis. Whole-study findings and limits: What seemed typical of ankylosing spondylitis blood was a TCR beta motif built from 8 or 9 highly homologous variants. Clones linked to disease, bearing a CD8+ phenotype, were relatively rare in peripheral blood. Prior work had noted some motif variants in reactive arthritis blood and synovial fluid.

Ten or more counts support this clonotype. Its antigen remains unknown. TCRdb processed the 5' RACE reads anew with MiXCR; each CDR3 protein has one entry. This sample has about 190,000 distinct CDR3 sequences, with approximately 13% found just once. This CDR3 contains 13 residues. V shed 10 bases, J shed 8 bases, and the junction held 9 bases outside the gene matches. Germline CDR1 reads SNHLY; CDR2 reads FYNNEI. Sequenced: blood, either unsorted or a sorted T cell fraction (not recorded which). The sequence came from a female donor with ankylosing spondylitis or in good health (not recorded which). The chain recombines TRBV2 with TRBJ2-1; 9 nucleotides line up with TRBD2. Here the CDR3 reads CATLTSGRDEQFF. Here the CDR3 DNA reads TGTGCCACACTGACTAGCGGAAGGGATGAGCAGTTCTTC.